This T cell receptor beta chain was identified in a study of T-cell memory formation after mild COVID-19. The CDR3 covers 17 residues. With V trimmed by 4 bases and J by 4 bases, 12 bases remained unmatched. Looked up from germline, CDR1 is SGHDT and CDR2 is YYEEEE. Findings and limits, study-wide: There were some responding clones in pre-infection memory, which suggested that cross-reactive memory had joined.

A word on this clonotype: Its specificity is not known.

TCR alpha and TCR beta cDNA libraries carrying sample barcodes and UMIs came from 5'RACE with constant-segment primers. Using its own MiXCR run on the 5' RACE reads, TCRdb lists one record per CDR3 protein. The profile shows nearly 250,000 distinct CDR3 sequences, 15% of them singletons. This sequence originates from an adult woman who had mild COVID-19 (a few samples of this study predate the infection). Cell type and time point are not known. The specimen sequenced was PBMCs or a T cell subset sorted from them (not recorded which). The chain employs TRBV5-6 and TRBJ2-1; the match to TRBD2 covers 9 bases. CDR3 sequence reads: CASSPSRGRAYYNEQFF. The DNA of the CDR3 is TGTGCCAGCAGCCCTTCCCGCGGGAGGGCGTATTACAATGAGCAGTTCTTC.